This T cell receptor beta chain was retrieved from a study of response to subunit inactivated influenza vaccine. TCRdb re-called the RT-PCR reads with MiXCR, one entry per CDR3 protein. The sample carries 550,000 to 600,000 distinct CDR3 sequences, 12% recorded once. CDR1 and CDR2 (germline): SGHDN, FVKESK. The CDR3 runs 14 residues. V was pared by 2 bases and J by 8 bases, with 13 bases between. This clonotype has a count of ten or more. This rearrangement joins TRBV14 to TRBJ2-1; D gene unclear. The clonotype comes from a man between 50 and 59 years old who received an inactivated influenza vaccine. Specimen: PBMCs from blood, collected on the day of vaccination. The CDR3 loop reads CASSQRILPDEQFF. CDR3 coding DNA: TGTGCCAGCAGCCAACGCATCTTGCCTGATGAGCAGTTCTTC.